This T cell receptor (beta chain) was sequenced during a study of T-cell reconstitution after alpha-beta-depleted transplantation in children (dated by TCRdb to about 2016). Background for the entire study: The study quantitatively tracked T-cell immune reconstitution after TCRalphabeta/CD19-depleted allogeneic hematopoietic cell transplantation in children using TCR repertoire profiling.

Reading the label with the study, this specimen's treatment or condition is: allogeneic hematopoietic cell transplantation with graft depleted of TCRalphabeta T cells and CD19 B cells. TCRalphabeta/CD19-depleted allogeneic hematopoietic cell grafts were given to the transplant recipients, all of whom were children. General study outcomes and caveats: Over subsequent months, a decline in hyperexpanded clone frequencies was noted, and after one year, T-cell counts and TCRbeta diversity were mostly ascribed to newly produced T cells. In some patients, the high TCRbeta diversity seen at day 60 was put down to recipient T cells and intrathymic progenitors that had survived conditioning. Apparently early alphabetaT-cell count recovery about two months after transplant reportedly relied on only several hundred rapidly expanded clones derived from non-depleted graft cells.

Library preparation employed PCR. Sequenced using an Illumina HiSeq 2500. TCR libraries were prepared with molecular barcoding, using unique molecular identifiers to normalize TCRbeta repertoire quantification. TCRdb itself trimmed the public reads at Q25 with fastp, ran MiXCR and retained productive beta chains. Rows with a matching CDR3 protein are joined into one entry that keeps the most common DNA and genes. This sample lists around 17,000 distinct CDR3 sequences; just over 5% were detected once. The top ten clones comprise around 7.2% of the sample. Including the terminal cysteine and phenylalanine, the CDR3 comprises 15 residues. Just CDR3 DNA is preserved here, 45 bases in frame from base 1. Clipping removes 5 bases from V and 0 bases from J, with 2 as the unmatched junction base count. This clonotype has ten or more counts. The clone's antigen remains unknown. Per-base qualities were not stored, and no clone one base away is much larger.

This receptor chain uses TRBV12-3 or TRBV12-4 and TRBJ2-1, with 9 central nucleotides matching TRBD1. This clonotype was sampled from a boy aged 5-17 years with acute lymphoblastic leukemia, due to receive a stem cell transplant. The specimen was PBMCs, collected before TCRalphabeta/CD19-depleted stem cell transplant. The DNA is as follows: TGTGCCAGCAGTATGGGACAGGGCTCCTACAATGAGCAGTTCTTC. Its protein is CASSMGQGSYNEQFF.